This passage covers 24 T cell receptor beta chains from one sample sequenced in a study of blood T cells in healthy people across ages. Then a second PCR, running roughly 7 to 11 cycles, was carried out with a sample-barcoded 5' primer and a J-beta primer mix. Each CDR3 protein gets one entry after TCRdb re-called the 5' RACE reads with MiXCR. The data show around 670,000 distinct CDR3 sequences, about 30% seen once. Sequencing used blood. The receptors come from a woman older than 75 in good health.

This clonotype was observed at least ten times. The J gene is TRBJ2-6, the V gene TRBV4-2; either TRBD1 or TRBD2 may supply D (5 bases each). CDR1 and CDR2 from the germline V gene are LGHNA and YNFKEQ. The CDR3 consists of 17 residues. Trimming left V 2 bases short and J 1 base short, with 12 bases between. CDR3 protein: CASSQPGRLSGANVLTF. CDR3 DNA: TGTGCCAGCAGCCAACCGGGACGGTTGTCTGGGGCCAACGTCCTGACTTTC.

This clonotype was counted a few times. J is TRBJ1-5 and V is TRBV3-1; D not resolved. Trimming pared 2 bases from V and 9 bases from J, leaving 11 bases between. The CDR3 runs to 13 residues. Germline CDR1 LGHDT, CDR2 YNNKEL (reference sequence). The CDR3: CASSQPLNGPQHF. The CDR3, as DNA: TGTGCCAGCAGCCAACCACTAAATGGGCCCCAGCATTTT.

In its sample, this clonotype was seen a few times. The chain is built from TRBV18 and TRBJ2-3; D is uncertain. V lost 8 bases and J lost 1, with 16 bases in between. The CDR3 is 15 residues long. Germline CDR1 KGHSH, CDR2 LQKENI. This chain's CDR3 is CASPDHRHRTDTQYF. CDR3 sequence (DNA): TGTGCCAGCCCCGACCACCGCCATCGCACAGATACGCAGTATTTT.

V and J are TRBV7-2 and TRBJ2-5, with D unclear. The V gene's germline CDR1 is SGHTA and CDR2 FQGNSA. Trimming took 1 base from V and 4 from J, leaving 13 bases between them. There are 15 residues in the CDR3. CDR3 sequence: CASSLGSIRGETQYF. The CDR3 coding sequence is TGTGCCAGCAGCTTAGGGAGTATTCGAGGAGAGACCCAGTACTTC.

This clonotype has a count of ten or more. The J gene is TRBJ2-3, the V gene TRBV7-2; D gene unclear. Trimming removed 2 bases at V and 3 bases at J, with 18 bases between. CDR3 length equals 17 residues. Germline CDR1 SGHTA, CDR2 FQGNSA. This CDR3 is CASSLRGETRRTDTQYF. The CDR3 region has the DNA TGTGCCAGCAGCTTACGTGGGGAAACGAGGAGAACAGATACGCAGTATTTT.

This clonotype was seen ten or more times. The J gene is TRBJ2-1, the V gene TRBV6-2 or TRBV6-3; TRBD2 might be the D (6 bases). CDR3 length: 15 amino acids. Trimming stripped 3 bases from V and 11 bases from J, with 20 bases between. The germline gives CDR1 MNHEY, CDR2 SVGEGT. The CDR3 DNA is TGTGCCAGCAGTTATCCCTTGGACTACACCTATAAGCAGTTCTTC. Translated: CASSYPLDYTYKQFF.

The sample holds many counts of this clonotype. This chain uses TRBV27 with TRBJ2-7, with TRBD2 matching 7 bases. Per germline, CDR1 MNHEY and CDR2 SMNVEV (reference sequence). This CDR3 comprises 14 residues. V shed 10 bases and J 1 base; nucleotides not matched to a gene: 10. CDR3 sequence reads: CATQVWGGSYEQYF. DNA for the CDR3: TGTGCCACCCAAGTTTGGGGGGGTTCCTACGAGCAGTACTTC.

This chain connects TRBV19 to TRBJ1-2, with D possibly TRBD1 on 6 matching bases. The germline gives CDR1 LNHDA, CDR2 SQIVND (reference sequence). The V end lost 4 bases, the J end lost 8 bases, and 11 bases lay between the germline ends. There are 12 residues in the CDR3. Here the CDR3 reads CASSRDTVGYTF. In DNA, the CDR3 is TGTGCCAGTAGTAGGGACACGGTCGGCTACACCTTC.

This clonotype was counted many times. This chain joins TRBV7-9 and TRBJ2-3; D assignment may be TRBD1 or TRBD2 (6 bases each). CDR3 length: 14 residues. The germline CDR1 and CDR2 sequences are SEHNR and FQNEAQ (reference sequence). The V gene lost 7 bases and the J gene lost 2 bases, with 13 bases spanning the gap. DNA of the CDR3: TGTGCCAGCACCTTGAGGGGGGACACAGATACGCAGTATTTT. Its protein product is CASTLRGDTDTQYF.

This clonotype was seen a single time. V usage is TRBV5-1 and J usage is TRBJ2-3, with D possibly TRBD2 on 5 matching bases. The CDR3 totals 15 residues. The V end lost 0 bases, the J end lost 4 bases, and 12 bases lay between the germline ends. The germline V gene encodes CDR1 SGHRS and CDR2 YFSETQ. In DNA, the CDR3 is TGCGCCAGCAGCTTGGCCGACCTCGGGGCAGATACGCAGTATTTT. This translates into CASSLADLGADTQYF.

This clonotype was seen a handful of times. Just one base apart from a much larger clone, this may be a read error. V gene TRBV5-6 combines with J gene TRBJ2-5; 10 bases fit TRBD1. Germline CDR1 is SGHDT and CDR2 is YYEEEE. With 3 bases clipped from V and 11 bases from J, the junction kept 13 bases outside the gene matches. This CDR3 is 15 amino acids long. Here the CDR3 DNA reads TGTGCCAGCAGCTATACCGGGACAGGGGCCAATGAGCAGTACTTC. It yields the protein CASSYTGTGANEQYF.

V gene TRBV27 combines with J gene TRBJ1-1, with D tentatively TRBD1 (5 bases). CDR1 and CDR2 (germline): MNHEY, SMNVEV (reference sequence). The CDR3 length is 14 residues. Trimming took 2 bases from V and 5 from J, leaving 12 bases between them. The CDR3 sequence: CASSLRGGRTEAFF. The DNA of the CDR3 is TGTGCCAGCAGTTTACGGGGGGGTAGGACTGAAGCTTTCTTT.

The chain carries TRBV11-1 and TRBJ2-1, with 12 bases identical to TRBD2. Germline values: CDR1 SGHAT, CDR2 FQDESV (reference sequence). V was clipped by 1 base and J by 2 bases; unmatched bases: 15. The CDR3 spans 21 residues. As DNA, the CDR3 is TGTGCCAGCAGCTTAGTGTTTGTACTAGCGGGAGGACTGTTCCCCTACAATGAGCAGTTCTTC. Its protein product is CASSLVFVLAGGLFPYNEQFF.

This clonotype came up many times. This chain joins TRBV24-1 and TRBJ2-1; 9 nucleotides agree with TRBD2. The V gene's germline CDR1 is KGHDR and CDR2 SFDVKD. V trimming: 4 bases; J trimming: 7 bases; junction bases outside the gene matches: 10. The CDR3 is made up of 16 amino acids. CDR3 sequence (DNA): TGTGCCACCAGTGACCCCTTGCGGGGGGGCTTGAATGAGCAGTTCTTC. The encoded protein is CATSDPLRGGLNEQFF.

The rearrangement links TRBV5-6 to TRBJ1-2; tentatively, D is TRBD1 (6 bases). This CDR3 contains 14 residues. From germline, CDR1 is SGHDT and CDR2 YYEEEE. The V end was cut by 1 base, the J end by 7 bases, with 14 bases between. The CDR3 DNA sequence: TGTGCCAGCAGCTTGCAGGGGCTTCTAGCTGGCTACACCTTC. It is translated as CASSLQGLLAGYTF.

The chain carries TRBV5-6 and TRBJ2-5, with 8 nucleotides matching TRBD1. The CDR3 extends over 16 amino acids. V dropped 4 bases and J dropped 7; count of bases not matched to a gene: 15. Germline assignment: CDR1 SGHDT and CDR2 YYEEEE. Here the CDR3 DNA reads TGTGCCAGCAGCGATGTGGAAACAGGGGGTTTGGGGACCCAGTACTTC. Its translation: CASSDVETGGLGTQYF.

This clonotype was seen a handful of times. This clone may be a read error of a much larger clone one base away. The rearrangement joins TRBV7-2 to TRBJ2-1, with D possibly called TRBD1 or TRBD2 (5 bases each). Germline V gene sequence: CDR1 SGHTA, CDR2 FQGNSA. The CDR3 sequence is 15 residues long. With 6 bases removed from V and 6 bases from J, the gap between germline ends came to 18 bases. For the CDR3, the DNA is TGTGCCAGCAGTTACTACAGAGGGGTTCGCAATGAGCAGTTCTTC. This encodes CASSYYRGVRNEQFF.

As concerns this clonotype: The conserved phenylalanine or tryptophan normally closing the CDR3 is absent here, so this likely arose from a read error. V gene TRBV5-4 combines with J gene TRBJ2-5; 7 bases line up with TRBD1. The CDR3 spans 15 residues. The trim removed 3 bases at V and 2 bases at J, leaving 7 bases unmatched. Germline V gene lookup returns CDR1 SGHNT and CDR2 YYREEE (reference sequence). This CDR3 reads CASSSDRPYQETQYY. The DNA of the CDR3 is TGTGCCAGCAGCTCGGACAGGCCCTATCAAGAGACCCAGTACTAC.

This clonotype was observed once. The genes are TRBV12-2 and TRBJ2-4; TRBD2, as called in the table, went unchecked against the DNA. The end of the DNA aligns better with TRBJ2-7, so the J call may be wrong. TRBV12-2 is shown as a pseudogene. The CDR3 has 20 residues. The CDR3 DNA reads as TGTGCAAGTCGCTTAGCGTCGGGCATGCTAGCGGGAGACCCATCCTACGAGCAGTACTTC. The encoded protein is CASRLASGMLAGDPSYEQYF.

V is TRBV7-9 and J is TRBJ2-3, with 7 positions matching TRBD1. V lost 5 bases and J lost 5; bases outside the gene matches: 10. In germline, CDR1 is SEHNR, CDR2 FQNEAQ (reference sequence). This CDR3 has 15 residues. The CDR3 is CASSPGTVPGDTQYF. For the CDR3, the DNA is TGTGCCAGCAGCCCCGGGACAGTCCCAGGAGATACGCAGTATTTT.

This clonotype was counted many times. The rearrangement joins TRBV20-1 to TRBJ2-7, with 8 bases identical to TRBD1. Germline V lookup: CDR1 DFQATT, CDR2 SNEGSKA (reference sequence). Losses at the gene ends were 6 bases for V and 3 bases for J; bases not matched to a gene: 7. The CDR3 consists of 13 residues. Here the CDR3 reads CSAQGALGYEQYF. The CDR3 bases are TGCAGTGCCCAGGGGGCGCTGGGCTACGAGCAGTACTTC.

This clonotype was recorded at least ten times. This sequence joins TRBV7-9 and TRBJ1-2, with 9 bases aligning to TRBD1. The CDR3 is 13 amino acids. From germline, CDR1 is SEHNR and CDR2 FQNEAQ (reference sequence). V lost 5 bases and J lost 8; bases outside the gene matches: 6. The CDR3 here is CASSTGQGQGYTF. The CDR3 DNA reads TGTGCCAGCAGCACGGGACAGGGACAAGGCTACACCTTC.

The chain couples TRBV27 to TRBJ2-7, with 7 bases aligning to TRBD2. J was trimmed by 3 bases and V by 4 bases; bases with no gene match: 12. The CDR3 covers 16 residues. From germline, CDR1 is MNHEY and CDR2 SMNVEV (reference sequence). For the CDR3, the DNA is TGTGCCAGCAGTTCGATCCGGTGGGGGGGGGGCTACGAGCAGTACTTC. The encoded protein is CASSSIRWGGGYEQYF.

This chain uses TRBV7-3 with TRBJ2-1, with D maybe TRBD2 (6 bases). This CDR3 has 13 amino acids. V was shortened by 8 bases and J by 5 bases, with 13 bases between the two germline ends. Looked up from germline, CDR1 is SGHTA and CDR2 is FQGTGA. The CDR3 DNA is TGTGCCAGCGCCATCGGCGGGAACAATGAGCAGTTCTTC. Its protein is CASAIGGNNEQFF.